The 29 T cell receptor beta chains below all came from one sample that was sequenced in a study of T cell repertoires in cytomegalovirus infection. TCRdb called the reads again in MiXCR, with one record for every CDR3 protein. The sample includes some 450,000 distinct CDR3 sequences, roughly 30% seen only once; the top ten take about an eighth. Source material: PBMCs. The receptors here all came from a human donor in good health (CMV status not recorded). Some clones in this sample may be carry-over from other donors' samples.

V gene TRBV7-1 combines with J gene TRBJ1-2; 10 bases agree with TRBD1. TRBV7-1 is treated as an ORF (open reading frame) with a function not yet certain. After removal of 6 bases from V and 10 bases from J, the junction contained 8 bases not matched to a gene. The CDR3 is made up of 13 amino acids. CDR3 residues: CASRRAGTGAYTF. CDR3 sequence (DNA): TGTGCCAGCAGGCGAGCCGGGACAGGGGCCTACACCTTC.

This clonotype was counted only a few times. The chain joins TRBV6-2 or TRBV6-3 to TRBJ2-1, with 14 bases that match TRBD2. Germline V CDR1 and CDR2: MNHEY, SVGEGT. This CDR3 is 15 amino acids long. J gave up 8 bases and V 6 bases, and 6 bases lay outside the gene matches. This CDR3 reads CASRATSGGADEQFF. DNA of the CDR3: TGTGCCAGCAGGGCGACTAGCGGGGGGGCTGATGAGCAGTTCTTC.

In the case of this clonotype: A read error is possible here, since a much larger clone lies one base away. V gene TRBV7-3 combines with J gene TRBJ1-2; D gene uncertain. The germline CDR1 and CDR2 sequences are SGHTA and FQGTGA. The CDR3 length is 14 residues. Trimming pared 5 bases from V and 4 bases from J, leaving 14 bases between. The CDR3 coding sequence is TGTGCCAGCAGCCCCGGGCGGGTCGTCTATGGCTACACCTTC. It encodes CASSPGRVVYGYTF.

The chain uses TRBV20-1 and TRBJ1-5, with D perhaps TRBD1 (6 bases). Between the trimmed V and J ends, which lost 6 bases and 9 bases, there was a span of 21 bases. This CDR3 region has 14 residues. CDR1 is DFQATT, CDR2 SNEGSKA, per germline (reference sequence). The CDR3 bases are TGCAGTGCAACCAGGGGCCCAACAGACCGGCCCCAGCATTTT. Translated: CSATRGPTDRPQHF.

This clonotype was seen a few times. CDR3 coding DNA: TGTGCCAGCAGTTACGGCGGACAAGGGCTCTATGGCTACACCTTC. Translated: CASSYGGQGLYGYTF. The chain links TRBV6-6 to TRBJ1-2, with a tentative D call TRBD1 (5 bases). The CDR3 is 15 amino acids. V dropped 2 bases and J dropped 4 bases, with 14 bases sitting between them. Germline CDR1 is MNHNY and CDR2 is SVGAGI (reference sequence).

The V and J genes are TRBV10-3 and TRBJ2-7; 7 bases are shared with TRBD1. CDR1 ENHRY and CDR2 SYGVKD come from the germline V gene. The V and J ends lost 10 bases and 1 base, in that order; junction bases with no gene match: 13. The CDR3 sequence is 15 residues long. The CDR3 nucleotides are TGTGCCACCAAATATGATGGGACAGTGTCCTACGAGCAGTACTTC. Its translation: CATKYDGTVSYEQYF.

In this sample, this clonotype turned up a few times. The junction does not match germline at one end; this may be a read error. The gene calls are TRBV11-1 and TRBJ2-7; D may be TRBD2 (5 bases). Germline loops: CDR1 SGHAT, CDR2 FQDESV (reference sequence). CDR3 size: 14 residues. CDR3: CASSLARRSYEQYF. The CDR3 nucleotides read TGTGCCAGCAGCCTAGCAAGGCGCTCCTACGAGCAGTACTTC.

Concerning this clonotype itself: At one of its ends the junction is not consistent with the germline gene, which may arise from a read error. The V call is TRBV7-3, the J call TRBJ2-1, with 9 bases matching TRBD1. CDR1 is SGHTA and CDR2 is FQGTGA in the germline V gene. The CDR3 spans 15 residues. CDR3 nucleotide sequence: TGTACCAGCAGCTTAACGACAGGGGGGTACAATGAGCAGTTCTTC. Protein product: CTSSLTTGGYNEQFF.

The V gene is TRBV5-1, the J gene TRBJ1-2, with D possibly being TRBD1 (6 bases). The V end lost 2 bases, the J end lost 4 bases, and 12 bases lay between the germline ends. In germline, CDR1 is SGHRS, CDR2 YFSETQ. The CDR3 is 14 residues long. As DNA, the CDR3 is TGCGCCAGCAGCTTCTCGGGGGGCAGCTATGGCTACACCTTC. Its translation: CASSFSGGSYGYTF.

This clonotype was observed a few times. CDR3 bases: TGCAGCGTTCCCGGGGATTCCCACTATGGCTACACCTTC. Amino acids: CSVPGDSHYGYTF. This chain joins TRBV29-1 and TRBJ1-2; D gene unclear. The length of the CDR3 is 13 residues. V was trimmed by 5 bases and J by 3 bases, leaving 13 bases between them. Germline lookup yields CDR1 SQVTM and CDR2 ANQGSEA.

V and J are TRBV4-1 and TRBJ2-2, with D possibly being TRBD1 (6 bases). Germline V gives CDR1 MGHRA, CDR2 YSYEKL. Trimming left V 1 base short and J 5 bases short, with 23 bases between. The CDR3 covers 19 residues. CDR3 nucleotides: TGCGCCAGCAGCCAAGTCCTCCCCCTCGCAGGGGTGGTGACCGGGGAGCTGTTTTTT. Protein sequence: CASSQVLPLAGVVTGELFF.

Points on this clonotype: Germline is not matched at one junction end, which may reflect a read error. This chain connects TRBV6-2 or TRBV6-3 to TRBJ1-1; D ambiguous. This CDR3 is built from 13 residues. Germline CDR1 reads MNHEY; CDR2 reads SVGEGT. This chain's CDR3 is CASSFGANTEDFF. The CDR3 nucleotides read TGTGCCAGCAGTTTCGGAGCGAACACTGAAGATTTCTTT.

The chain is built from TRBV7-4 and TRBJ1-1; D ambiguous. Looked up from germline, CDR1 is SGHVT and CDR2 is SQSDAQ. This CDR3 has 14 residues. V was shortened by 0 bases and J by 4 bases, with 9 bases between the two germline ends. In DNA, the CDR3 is TGTGCCAGCAGCTTAGCTGTTGCGAGCACTGAAGCTTTCTTT. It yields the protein CASSLAVASTEAFF.

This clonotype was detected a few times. The CDR3 loop reads CASSLGGTGPEETQYF. The CDR3 nucleotides read TGTGCCAGCAGCTTAGGAGGGACAGGACCAGAAGAGACCCAGTACTTC. The J gene is TRBJ2-5, the V gene TRBV7-4, with TRBD1 identical over 8 bases. The V gene's germline CDR1 is SGHVT and CDR2 SQSDAQ. The CDR3 spans 16 residues. The trim removed 1 base at V and 3 bases at J, leaving 7 bases unmatched. Combining the CDR3 with reference TRBV7-4 and TRBJ2-5 gives the whole variable domain GAGVSQSPRYKVAKRGRDVALRCDSISGHVTLYWYRQTLGQGSEVLTYSQSDAQRDKSGRPSGRFSAERPERSVSTLKIQRTEQGDSAVYLCASSLGGTGPEETQYFGPGTRLLVL.

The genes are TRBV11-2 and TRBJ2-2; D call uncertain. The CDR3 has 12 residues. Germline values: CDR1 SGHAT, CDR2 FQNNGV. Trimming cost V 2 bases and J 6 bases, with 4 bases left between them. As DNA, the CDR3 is TGTGCCAGCAGCTTAACCCCCGGGGAGCTGTTTTTT. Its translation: CASSLTPGELFF.

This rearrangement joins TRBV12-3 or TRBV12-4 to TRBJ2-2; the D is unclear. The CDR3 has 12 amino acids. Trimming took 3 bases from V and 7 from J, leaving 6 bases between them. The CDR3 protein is CASSFGIGELFF. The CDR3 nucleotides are TGTGCCAGCAGTTTCGGAATCGGGGAGCTGTTTTTT.

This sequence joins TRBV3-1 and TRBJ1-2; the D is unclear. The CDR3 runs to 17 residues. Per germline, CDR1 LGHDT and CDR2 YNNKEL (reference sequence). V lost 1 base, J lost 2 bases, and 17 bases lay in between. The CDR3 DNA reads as TGTGCCAGCAGCCAAGCGTTTTTAGACAACCAAAACTATGGCTACACCTTC. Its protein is CASSQAFLDNQNYGYTF.

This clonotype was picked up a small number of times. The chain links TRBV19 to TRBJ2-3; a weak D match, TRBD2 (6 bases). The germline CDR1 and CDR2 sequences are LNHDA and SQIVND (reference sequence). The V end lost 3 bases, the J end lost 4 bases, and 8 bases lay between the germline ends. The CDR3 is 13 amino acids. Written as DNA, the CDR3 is TGTGCCAGTAGTATCCGCGGGGCAGATACGCAGTATTTT. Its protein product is CASSIRGADTQYF.

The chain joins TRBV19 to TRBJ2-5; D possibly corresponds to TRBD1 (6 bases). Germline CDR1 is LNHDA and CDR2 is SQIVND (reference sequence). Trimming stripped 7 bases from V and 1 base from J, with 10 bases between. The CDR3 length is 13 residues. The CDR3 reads CASTPDSQETQYF. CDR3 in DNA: TGTGCCAGTACCCCGGACAGCCAAGAGACCCAGTACTTC.

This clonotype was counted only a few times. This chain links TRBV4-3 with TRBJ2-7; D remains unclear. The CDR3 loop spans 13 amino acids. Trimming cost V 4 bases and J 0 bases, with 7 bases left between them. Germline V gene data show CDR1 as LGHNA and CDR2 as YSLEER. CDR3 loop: CASSLQNSYEQYF. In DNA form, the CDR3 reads TGCGCCAGCAGCCTTCAGAACTCCTACGAGCAGTACTTC.

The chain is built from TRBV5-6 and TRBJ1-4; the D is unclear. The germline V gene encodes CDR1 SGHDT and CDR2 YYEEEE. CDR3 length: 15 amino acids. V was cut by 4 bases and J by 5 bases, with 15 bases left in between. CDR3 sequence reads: CASSLLRAYNEKLFF. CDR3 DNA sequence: TGTGCCAGCAGCCTCCTCCGGGCCTACAATGAAAAACTGTTTTTT.

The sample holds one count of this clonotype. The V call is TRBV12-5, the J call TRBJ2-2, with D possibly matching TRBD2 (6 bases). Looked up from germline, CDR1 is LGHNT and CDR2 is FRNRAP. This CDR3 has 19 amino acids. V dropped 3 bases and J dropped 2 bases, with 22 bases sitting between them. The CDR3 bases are TGTGCTAGTGGTTTTTTCGTGAACAGGACCGGACTAAACACCGGGGAGCTGTTTTTT. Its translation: CASGFFVNRTGLNTGELFF.

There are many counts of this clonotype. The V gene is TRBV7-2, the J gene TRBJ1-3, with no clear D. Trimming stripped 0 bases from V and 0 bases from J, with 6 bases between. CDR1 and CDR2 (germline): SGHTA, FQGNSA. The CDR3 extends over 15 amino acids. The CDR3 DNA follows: TGTGCCAGCAGCTTAGCGCGGTCCTCTGGAAACACCATATATTTT. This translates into CASSLARSSGNTIYF.

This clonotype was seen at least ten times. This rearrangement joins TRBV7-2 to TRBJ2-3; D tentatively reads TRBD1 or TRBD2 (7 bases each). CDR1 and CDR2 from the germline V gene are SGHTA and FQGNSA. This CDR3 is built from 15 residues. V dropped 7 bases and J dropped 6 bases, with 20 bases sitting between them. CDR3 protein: CASTTQGGMGDTQYF. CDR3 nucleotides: TGTGCCAGCACCACCCAGGGGGGGATGGGGGATACGCAGTATTTT. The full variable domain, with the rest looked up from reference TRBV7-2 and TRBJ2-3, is GAGVSQSPSNKVTEKGKDVELRCDPISGHTALYWYRQSLGQGLEFLIYFQGNSAPDKSGLPSDRFSAERTGGSVSTLTIQRTQQEDSAVYLCASTTQGGMGDTQYFGPGTRLTVL.

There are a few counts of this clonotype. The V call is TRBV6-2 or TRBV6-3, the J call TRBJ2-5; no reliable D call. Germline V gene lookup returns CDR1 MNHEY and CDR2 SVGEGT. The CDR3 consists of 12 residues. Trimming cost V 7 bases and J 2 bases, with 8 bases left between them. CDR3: CASIGQQETQYF. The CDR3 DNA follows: TGTGCCAGCATTGGGCAGCAAGAGACCCAGTACTTC.

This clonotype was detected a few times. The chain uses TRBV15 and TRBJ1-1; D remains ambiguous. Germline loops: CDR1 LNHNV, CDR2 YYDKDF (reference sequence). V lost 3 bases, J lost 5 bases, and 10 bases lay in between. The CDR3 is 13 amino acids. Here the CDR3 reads CATSRPLATEAFF. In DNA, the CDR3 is TGTGCCACCAGCAGGCCTTTGGCAACTGAAGCTTTCTTT.

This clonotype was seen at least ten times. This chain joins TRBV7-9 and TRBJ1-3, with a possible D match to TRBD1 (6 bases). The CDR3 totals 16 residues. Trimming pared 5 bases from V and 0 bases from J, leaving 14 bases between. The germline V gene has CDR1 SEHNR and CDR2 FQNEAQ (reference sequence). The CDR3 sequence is CASSPGGQSSGNTIYF. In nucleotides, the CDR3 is TGTGCCAGCAGCCCCGGGGGCCAAAGCTCTGGAAACACCATATATTTT.

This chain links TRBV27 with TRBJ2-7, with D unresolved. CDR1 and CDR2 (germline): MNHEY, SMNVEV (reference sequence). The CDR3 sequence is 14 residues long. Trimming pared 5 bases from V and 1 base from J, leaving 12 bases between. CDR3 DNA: TGTGCCAGCAGTCCCACGACTCGATCCTACGAGCAGTACTTC. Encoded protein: CASSPTTRSYEQYF.

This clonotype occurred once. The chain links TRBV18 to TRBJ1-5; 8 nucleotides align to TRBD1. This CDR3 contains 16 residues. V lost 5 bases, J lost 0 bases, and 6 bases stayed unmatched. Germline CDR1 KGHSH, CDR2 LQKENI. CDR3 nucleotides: TGTGCCAGCTCATTAGGACAGGGCAATAGCAATCAGCCCCAGCATTTT. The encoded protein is CASSLGQGNSNQPQHF.